These 5 T cell receptor beta chains were all obtained from the same sample, sequenced in a study of T cells after yellow fever vaccination. TCRdb processed the 5' RACE reads anew with MiXCR; each CDR3 protein has one entry. Of around 360,000 distinct CDR3 sequences listed, roughly 10% are singletons. Sample: PBMCs, taken on the day of the first yellow fever vaccination. These receptors were taken from a man aged 18 to 30 who received the YFV17D yellow fever vaccine.

In its sample, this clonotype was seen many times. V and J are TRBV7-8 and TRBJ1-2; D uncertain. The CDR3 has 12 amino acids. Looked up from germline, CDR1 is SGHVS and CDR2 is FQNEAQ. Between the trimmed V and J ends, which lost 4 bases and 12 bases, there was a span of 15 bases. CDR3 region: CASSSSGSLNTF. The CDR3 DNA follows: TGTGCCAGCAGCTCCAGTGGCAGCTTAAACACCTTC.

The chain has TRBV9 and TRBJ1-2, with D possibly TRBD1 on 5 matching bases. The germline gives CDR1 SGDLS, CDR2 YYNGEE. The CDR3 extends over 13 amino acids. V was clipped by 6 bases and J by 6 bases, with 15 bases between them. The CDR3 nucleotides read TGTGCCAGCACCTTCGGTGTGGGGGATGGCTACACCTTC. Amino acids: CASTFGVGDGYTF.

A few counts support this clonotype. The J gene is TRBJ1-5, the V gene TRBV15; a weak D match, TRBD1 (5 bases). The CDR3 is made up of 17 amino acids. CDR1 LNHNV and CDR2 YYDKDF come from the germline V gene (reference sequence). V lost 1 base and J 5 bases, leaving 18 bases between the germline ends. The CDR3 nucleotides are TGTGCCACCAGCAGAGCTGGAGGAGCAGGGAAATATCAGCCCCAGCATTTT. Translated: CATSRAGGAGKYQPQHF.

Many counts were recorded for this clonotype. This chain joins TRBV6-2 or TRBV6-3 and TRBJ2-4, with D hard to call. Germline CDR1 MNHEY, CDR2 SVGEGT. The V end lost 10 bases, the J end lost 0 bases, and 13 bases lay between the germline ends. There are 14 residues in the CDR3. The CDR3 nucleotides read TGTGCCACCAGCATGGATTCAGCCAAAAACATTCAGTACTTC. Translation gives CATSMDSAKNIQYF.

This chain joins TRBV6-1 and TRBJ2-1; 9 bases match TRBD1. Trimming took 10 bases from V and 8 from J; bases not matched to a gene: 9. This CDR3 is 13 amino acids long. CDR1 is MNHNS, CDR2 SASEGT, per germline. CDR3 in DNA: TGTGCCACCGTACCGGGACAGGGTTATGAGCAGTTCTTC. Amino acids: CATVPGQGYEQFF.